Presented here are 32 T cell receptor beta chains from one specimen sequenced in a study of T cells expressing NK-cell markers. No DNA is given; TCRdb re-called the 5' RACE reads and lists each CDR3 protein once. The data include hundreds of thousands of distinct CDR3 sequences; the top ten clones carry roughly 4.2%. Sequencing was performed on blood T cells: a sorted CD56 or NKG2C T cell subset, CD4+ or CD8+ T cells, or bulk PBMC T cells (not recorded which). The source is a woman aged 18 to 75 in good health.

This chain joins TRBV6-1 and TRBJ2-1; the TCRdb call, TRBD1, lacks DNA for checking. Germline lookup yields CDR1 MNHNS and CDR2 SASEGT. CDR3 size: 13 residues. CDR3 sequence: CASRILQGNEQFF.

The rearrangement joins TRBV5-5 to TRBJ2-1; as DNA is missing, the TRBD1 call by TCRdb cannot be tested. Germline V CDR1 and CDR2: SGHKS, YYEKEE (reference sequence). This CDR3 has 14 amino acids. The CDR3 spells CASSAPDRHNEQFF.

V usage is TRBV20-1 and J usage is TRBJ2-7; the TCRdb call, TRBD1, lacks DNA for checking. In germline, CDR1 is DFQATT, CDR2 SNEGSKA (reference sequence). This CDR3 spans 15 amino acids. Here the CDR3 reads CSAREVTVPLPEQYF.

The gene calls are TRBV6-1 and TRBJ1-5; TCRdb indicates TRBD1, and absent DNA this call remains unverified. The CDR3 has 14 residues. Germline V gene sequence: CDR1 MNHNS, CDR2 SASEGT. This CDR3 is CASSTDRVDQPQHF.

V is TRBV3-1 and J is TRBJ2-4; TCRdb designates TRBD1, a call that cannot be tested without DNA. CDR3 size: 15 residues. The germline V gene encodes CDR1 LGHDT and CDR2 YNNKEL (reference sequence). The CDR3 is CASSPPLGRRNIQYF.

CDR3 region: CASSLDPSPTGGLFF. The V gene is TRBV11-2, the J gene TRBJ1-4; TCRdb lists TRBD1, though no DNA is available to test this call. From germline, CDR1 is SGHAT and CDR2 FQNNGV. This CDR3 comprises 15 residues.

The genes are TRBV29-1 and TRBJ2-7; the D call from TCRdb, TRBD1, cannot be confirmed without DNA. This CDR3 contains 14 residues. CDR1 and CDR2 (germline): SQVTM, ANQGSEA. The CDR3 reads CSVFSSDRGYEQYF.

The chain is built from TRBV20-1 and TRBJ2-4; TCRdb's D call, TRBD2, is unchecked because there is no DNA. Germline CDR1 DFQATT, CDR2 SNEGSKA (reference sequence). This CDR3 has 14 amino acids. CDR3 residues: CSARPSGRSYIQYF.

The rearrangement joins TRBV29-1 to TRBJ2-1; the TCRdb D gene call, TRBD2, has no DNA to confirm it. The CDR3 consists of 14 residues. From germline, CDR1 is SQVTM and CDR2 ANQGSEA. The CDR3 is CSAGRQGGGNEQFF.

The chain recombines TRBV11-3 with TRBJ2-1; TCRdb reports TRBD1, a call that lacks DNA to check it against. This CDR3 region has 17 residues. Per the germline V gene, CDR1 is SGHNT and CDR2 is YENEEA. CDR3 residues: CASSPHSPGSSYNEQFF. The variable domain in full, completed from reference TRBV11-3 and TRBJ2-1, reads EAGVVQSPRYKIIEKKQPVAFWCNPISGHNTLYWYLQNLGQGPELLIRYENEEAVDDSQLPKDRFSAERLKGVDSTLKIQPAELGDSAVYLCASSPHSPGSSYNEQFFGPGTRLTVL.

V gene TRBV30 combines with J gene TRBJ2-1; there is no DNA to check the TCRdb D call of TRBD2. Looked up from germline, CDR1 is GTSNPN and CDR2 is SVGIG (reference sequence). This CDR3 has 13 residues. The CDR3 loop reads CAWSSSGVNEQFF.

V usage is TRBV20-1 and J usage is TRBJ2-1; the TCRdb call, TRBD1, lacks DNA for checking. The CDR3 is made up of 11 amino acids. Germline V CDR1 and CDR2: DFQATT, SNEGSKA (reference sequence). The CDR3 is CSAYDREVQFF.

J is TRBJ1-2 and V is TRBV6-2 or TRBV6-3; TCRdb outputs TRBD1, but without DNA this stays unchecked. This CDR3 has 14 amino acids. The germline V gene has CDR1 MNHEY and CDR2 SVGEGT. The CDR3 spells CASSFYVQGGGYTF.

The rearrangement joins TRBV19 to TRBJ1-5. This CDR3 region has 16 residues. The germline CDR1 and CDR2 sequences are LNHDA and SQIVND (reference sequence). This CDR3 reads CASTQGREPSNQPQHF.

The chain carries TRBV2 and TRBJ2-1; the TRBD1 assignment by TCRdb is unverifiable without DNA. CDR1 and CDR2 from the germline V gene are SNHLY and FYNNEI. The length of the CDR3 is 14 residues. The CDR3: CASSAGSVKNEQFF.

The chain couples TRBV7-9 to TRBJ2-5; no DNA is available, so the TRBD2 call from TCRdb remains unchecked. CDR1 and CDR2 from the germline V gene are SEHNR and FQNEAQ (reference sequence). There are 15 residues in the CDR3. The CDR3 protein is CASGILAGKFGTQYF.

J is TRBJ2-3 and V is TRBV19; TCRdb's D gene call, TRBD2, goes unchecked for lack of DNA. CDR1 is LNHDA and CDR2 is SQIVND in the germline V gene (reference sequence). This CDR3 region has 14 residues. The CDR3 loop is CASSGGAGTDTQYF.

This chain uses TRBV7-2 with TRBJ2-3; TCRdb reports TRBD1, a call that lacks DNA to check it against. CDR1 SGHTA and CDR2 FQGNSA come from the germline V gene. This CDR3 comprises 15 residues. CDR3 residues: CASSPRQGGTDTQYF.

The rearrangement links TRBV30 to TRBJ2-5; TCRdb picks TRBD1, but there is no DNA to check that call. The V gene's germline CDR1 is GTSNPN and CDR2 SVGIG (reference sequence). The CDR3 consists of 13 residues. CDR3 amino acids: CACTGTGWETQYF.

The gene calls are TRBV6-2 or TRBV6-3 and TRBJ2-2. CDR1 is MNHEY, CDR2 SVGEGT, per germline. CDR3 size: 13 residues. CDR3 amino acids: CASSRRTPRELFF.

The rearrangement links TRBV18 to TRBJ2-3; checking the TCRdb D call of TRBD1 is not possible without DNA. Germline-derived CDR1 and CDR2 are KGHSH and LQKENI. The CDR3 is made up of 13 amino acids. CDR3 sequence: CASSPTRQGSQYF.

This sequence joins TRBV20-1 and TRBJ2-5; TCRdb's D gene call, TRBD2, goes unchecked for lack of DNA. The germline gives CDR1 DFQATT, CDR2 SNEGSKA (reference sequence). The CDR3 loop spans 15 amino acids. This chain's CDR3 is CSARRGASGSETQYF.

The chain is built from TRBV30 and TRBJ2-7; absent DNA, TCRdb's TRBD2 call cannot be checked. CDR3 length: 12 residues. Germline CDR1 reads GTSNPN; CDR2 reads SVGIG (reference sequence). The chain's CDR3 is CAWNWALNEQYF.

The chain links TRBV5-4 to TRBJ2-3. Per germline, CDR1 SGHNT and CDR2 YYREEE (reference sequence). The CDR3 totals 14 residues. The CDR3 reads CASSSDWLTDTQYF.

This chain uses TRBV5-1 with TRBJ2-3; with no DNA, the TCRdb D assignment of TRBD2 cannot be verified. The CDR3 extends over 18 amino acids. The germline gives CDR1 SGHRS, CDR2 YFSETQ. Here the CDR3 reads CASSSTSGAPSGTDTQYF.

V usage is TRBV7-9 and J usage is TRBJ2-7. The CDR3 contains 13 residues. Germline CDR1 and CDR2: SEHNR and FQNEAQ (reference sequence). The chain's CDR3 is CASSLERSYEQYF. The whole variable domain, remainder taken from reference TRBV7-9 and TRBJ2-7, is DTGVSQNPRHKITKRGQNVTFRCDPISEHNRLYWYRQTLGQGPEFLTYFQNEAQLEKSRLLSDRFSAERPKGSFSTLEIQRTEQGDSAMYLCASSLERSYEQYFGPGTRLTVT.

The rearrangement joins TRBV20-1 to TRBJ2-1; the D call of TRBD2 rests on TCRdb alone, since no DNA is present to check it. Looked up from germline, CDR1 is DFQATT and CDR2 is SNEGSKA (reference sequence). The CDR3 has 15 amino acids. The CDR3: CSAREPGLAYNEQFF.

The V gene is TRBV20-1, the J gene TRBJ2-7; TCRdb lists TRBD2, though no DNA is available to test this call. The CDR3 length is 14 residues. CDR1 and CDR2 (germline): DFQATT, SNEGSKA (reference sequence). The CDR3: CSARSKTSIYEQYF.

The chain employs TRBV11-2 and TRBJ2-6. The CDR3 is made up of 15 amino acids. The germline gives CDR1 SGHAT, CDR2 FQNNGV. This chain's CDR3 is CASSKRYSGANVLTF.

The chain uses TRBV12-3 or TRBV12-4 and TRBJ2-3; TCRdb's assignment of TRBD1 cannot be checked, as there is no DNA. CDR3 length equals 16 residues. CDR3 sequence reads: CASSLNRLQRTDTQYF.

The chain carries TRBV9 and TRBJ1-1; TCRdb names TRBD1, which stays unverified in the absence of DNA. The CDR3 is made up of 12 amino acids. CDR1 is SGDLS and CDR2 is YYNGEE in the germline V gene. CDR3 sequence: CASSGPNTEAFF.

This rearrangement joins TRBV7-2 to TRBJ1-4; TCRdb gives TRBD1 as the D gene, but with no DNA this cannot be confirmed. The length of the CDR3 is 15 residues. CDR1 is SGHTA, CDR2 FQGNSA, per germline. CDR3 in amino acids: CASSVRQGGGEKLFF.